This T cell receptor (beta chain) is from a study of T cell responses to AZD1222 COVID-19 vaccine. Deletions cut 5 bases from V and 1 base from J, with 11 bases between. CDR1 and CDR2 (germline): SEHNR, FQNEAQ (reference sequence). The CDR3 contains 14 residues. Method: immunoSEQ multiplex PCR; TCRdb's copy keeps in-frame clones and lacks some. This sample yields around 250,000 clones, of which more than 85% are seen a single time; 0.55% belongs to the top ten. The sequence was obtained from an adult in good health. The genes are TRBV7-9 and TRBJ2-5, with D perhaps matching TRBD1 or TRBD2 (5 bases each). The sample in question was peripheral blood, obtained on day 0 of AZD1222 vaccination. CDR3 in DNA: TGTGCCAGCAGCAGAGGGGCACTCCAAGAGACCCAGTACTTC. Encoded protein: CASSRGALQETQYF.